A single sample gave rise to the 4 T cell receptor beta chains below, sequenced in a study of control samples from healthy donors and cancer patients. Produced via immunoSEQ multiplex PCR; TCRdb's table is partial and in-frame only. The data contain 160,000 or so clones, roughly 95% of them seen just once; the ten biggest clones take up just over 1%. Material for sequencing was blood. These receptors were taken from a woman aged 30 to 39 in good health.

The chain recombines TRBV7-9 with TRBJ2-1; 11 bases are a match to TRBD1. CDR3 length: 17 residues. The J segment lost 9 bases and the V segment lost 3 bases, leaving 13 bases of the junction unmatched. Per germline, CDR1 SEHNR and CDR2 FQNEAQ (reference sequence). The CDR3 protein is CASSFPRGQGVNLEQFF. CDR3 in DNA: TGTGCCAGCAGCTTCCCAAGGGGACAGGGGGTTAACCTTGAGCAGTTCTTC.

In this sample, this clone turned up once. The rearrangement joins TRBV30 to TRBJ2-7; 7 positions agree with TRBD1. The length of the CDR3 is 13 residues. Germline V gives CDR1 GTSNPN, CDR2 SVGIG (reference sequence). V shed 4 bases, J shed 4 bases, and the junction held 7 bases outside the gene matches. CDR3 in amino acids: CAWTATGPYEQYF. CDR3 in DNA: TGTGCCTGGACCGCGACAGGGCCTTACGAGCAGTACTTC.

The chain combines TRBV9 with TRBJ2-7; 8 nucleotides align to TRBD1. The trim removed 3 bases at V and 2 bases at J, leaving 4 bases unmatched. CDR3 length: 14 amino acids. Per the germline V gene, CDR1 is SGDLS and CDR2 is YYNGEE. In DNA, the CDR3 is TGTGCCAGCAGCGCCCGGGACAGGCCCTACGAGCAGTACTTC. It codes for CASSARDRPYEQYF.

The chain has TRBV27 and TRBJ2-7, with 7 nucleotides matching TRBD1. The trim removed 3 bases at V and 3 bases at J, leaving 8 bases unmatched. The CDR3 spans 15 residues. Looked up from germline, CDR1 is MNHEY and CDR2 is SMNVEV (reference sequence). The CDR3 is CASSFNEGAGYEQYF. DNA for the CDR3: TGTGCCAGCAGTTTTAATGAGGGGGCGGGCTACGAGCAGTACTTC.